Listed below are T cell receptor beta chains from one sample, sequenced in a study of blood T cell repertoires in COVID-19. The protocol was immunoSEQ multiplex PCR, while the TCRdb copy is restricted to in-frame clones and leaves out a portion. The profile shows 310,000 or so clones, 75% to 90% of them singletons. The sequenced sample was PBMCs or T cells enriched from blood (not recorded which). The receptors originated from a woman aged 40 to 50 who had recovered from COVID-19. Both conserved end residues are part of each CDR3. The D gene is left open where the match is weak. Clone size appears in some rows only: once, few, many, or a class for an expanded clone.

abundance	j_gene	d_gene	v_gene	CDR3nt	CDR3aa
.	TRBJ1-6	TRBD1	TRBV3-1/TRBV3-2	TGTGCCAGCAGCGCCGGGACAGGGGGGTCACCCCTCCACTTT	CASSAGTGGSPLHF
once	TRBJ2-4	TRBD2	TRBV15	TGTGCCACCAGCAGAAAAGCGGGGGTAGCCAAAAACATTCAGTACTTC	CATSRKAGVAKNIQYF
.	TRBJ1-2	TRBD1	TRBV3-1/TRBV3-2	TGTGCCAGCAGCCAATCAGGGGGCGGCTACACCTTC	CASSQSGGGYTF
few	TRBJ1-1	TRBD1	TRBV3-1/TRBV3-2	TGTGCCAGCAGCCAAAATCCACCTCGGACAGGGAGGGACACTGAAGCTTTCTTT	CASSQNPPRTGRDTEAFF
.	TRBJ1-6	.	TRBV11-2	TGTGCCAGCAGCTTCGTGCAGGTCAATTCACCCCTCCACTTT	CASSFVQVNSPLHF
.	TRBJ2-5	.	TRBV15	TGTGCCACCAGCAGAGCGGTCCAAGAGACCCAGTACTTC	CATSRAVQETQYF
.	TRBJ1-4	TRBD1	TRBV4-3	TGCGCCAGCAGCCAAGTGACAGGGCGGGATGAAAAACTGTTTTTT	CASSQVTGRDEKLFF
.	TRBJ2-7	TRBD1	TRBV10-3	TGTGCCATTGGGACAGTATCCTACGAGCAGTACTTC	CAIGTVSYEQYF
.	TRBJ2-1	TRBD2	TRBV5-1	TGCGCCAGTAGCACTAGCGGAGATTTATACAATGAGCAGTTCTTC	CASSTSGDLYNEQFF
.	TRBJ2-3	TRBD1	TRBV7-3	TGTGCCAGCAGCCCCAGTGGGGGACAGGGGGTGGATACGCAGTATTTT	CASSPSGGQGVDTQYF
.	TRBJ2-1	TRBD2	TRBV19	TGTGCCAGTAGTATCGTGGCTAGCGGGAAAGGGTCCTACAATGAGCAGTTCTTC	CASSIVASGKGSYNEQFF
.	TRBJ2-3	TRBD2	TRBV11-2	TGTGCCAGCAGCTTTCGCTCTAGCGGGGGGGCCGGAGATACGCAGTATTTT	CASSFRSSGGAGDTQYF
.	TRBJ1-1	.	TRBV7-2	TGTGCCAGCAGCTTAAGCCCCCCTCTTGTCACTGAAGCTTTCTTT	CASSLSPPLVTEAFF
.	TRBJ1-3	.	TRBV6-5	TGTGCCAGCAGCGGTATACAGGGATCTGGAAACACCATATATTTT	CASSGIQGSGNTIYF
once	TRBJ2-5	.	TRBV24-1	TGTGCCACCAGTGGGACATCTAAATCGGAGACCCAGTACTTC	CATSGTSKSETQYF
.	TRBJ1-4	TRBD1	TRBV24-1	TGTGCCACCAGTGAGGACAGGTCGGGGGCTAATGAAAAACTGTTTTTT	CATSEDRSGANEKLFF
.	TRBJ1-5	TRBD1	TRBV2	TGTGCCAGCAGTAGGGACAGGGGGCTAAGTCAGCCCCAGCATTTT	CASSRDRGLSQPQHF